Listed here are 18 T cell receptor beta chains from one sample, sequenced in a study of blood T cell repertoires in COVID-19. Method: immunoSEQ multiplex PCR; TCRdb's copy keeps in-frame clones and lacks some. Among 90,000 to 150,000 clones listed, around four fifths were seen once. Specimen: peripheral blood. These receptors all come from a human donor in a cohort sampled during active COVID-19.

The rearrangement uses TRBV7-2 and TRBJ1-1; possibly TRBD1 for D (5 bases). Between the trimmed V and J ends, which lost 5 bases and 0 bases, there was a span of 16 bases. Looked up from germline, CDR1 is SGHTA and CDR2 is FQGNSA. The CDR3 is 16 residues long. In DNA form, the CDR3 reads TGTGCCAGCAGCCTCGTGGGGGGTGGAATGAACACTGAAGCTTTCTTT. This encodes CASSLVGGGMNTEAFF.

V gene TRBV5-1 combines with J gene TRBJ1-4; 7 bases are shared with TRBD1. The J segment lost 8 bases and the V segment lost 3 bases, leaving 10 bases of the junction unmatched. Germline V gene lookup returns CDR1 SGHRS and CDR2 YFSETQ. This CDR3 spans 15 amino acids. CDR3 protein: CASSSTGAPGEKLFF. The CDR3 DNA sequence: TGCGCCAGCAGCTCTACAGGGGCGCCGGGGGAAAAACTGTTTTTT.

The genes are TRBV10-2 and TRBJ2-5, with D possibly being TRBD1 (6 bases). CDR3 length: 14 amino acids. The ends were cut back, 4 bases at V and 5 bases at J, with 14 bases in the middle. The germline V gene encodes CDR1 WSHSY and CDR2 SAAADI. The DNA of the CDR3 is TGCGCCAGCAGTGGAGGCAGGGGATGGGAGACCCAGTACTTC. This encodes CASSGGRGWETQYF.

This rearrangement joins TRBV28 to TRBJ1-2; D gene uncertain. Per germline, CDR1 MDHEN and CDR2 SYDVKM. This CDR3 region has 13 residues. V shed 6 bases and J shed 4 bases, with 12 bases lying between them. The CDR3 nucleotides are TGTGCCAGCAGCCAGGACTCCCGCTATGGCTACACCTTC. Translation: CASSQDSRYGYTF.

This clone was detected once. The V and J genes are TRBV5-1 and TRBJ2-5, with 8 positions matching TRBD2. V lost 4 bases and J lost 5; bases outside the gene matches: 13. The CDR3 totals 16 residues. The germline gives CDR1 SGHRS, CDR2 YFSETQ. The CDR3: CASSASLSGGGETQYF. The CDR3 DNA sequence: TGCGCCAGCAGCGCGAGCCTCAGCGGGGGTGGTGAGACCCAGTACTTC.

This chain joins TRBV19 and TRBJ2-6; 7 nucleotides match TRBD1. Per germline, CDR1 LNHDA and CDR2 SQIVND (reference sequence). This CDR3 contains 15 residues. With 7 bases clipped from V and 2 bases from J, the junction kept 5 bases outside the gene matches. The CDR3 protein is CASNLGTAGANVLTF. The CDR3, as DNA: TGTGCCAGTAACCTAGGGACAGCTGGGGCCAACGTCCTGACTTTC.

This clone appeared once. The chain combines TRBV2 with TRBJ1-4, with a tentative D call TRBD1 (6 bases). Germline V gene data show CDR1 as SNHLY and CDR2 as FYNNEI. The CDR3 has 13 residues. Trimming pared 8 bases from V and 4 bases from J, leaving 11 bases between. CDR3 sequence (DNA): TGTGCCAGCTCCCAGGGGATTAATGAAAAACTGTTTTTT. It yields the protein CASSQGINEKLFF. The entire variable domain, with the rest obtained from reference TRBV2 and TRBJ1-4, is as follows: EPEVTQTPSHQVTQMGQEVILRCVPISNHLYFYWYRQILGQKVEFLVSFYNNEISEKSEIFDDQFSVERPDGSNFTLKIRSTKLEDSAMYFCASSQGINEKLFFGSGTQLSVL.

The chain recombines TRBV5-1 with TRBJ2-5; 7 bases are a match to TRBD1. CDR1 and CDR2 (germline): SGHRS, YFSETQ. V lost 3 bases to trimming and J lost 3 bases; unmatched junction nucleotides: 11. The CDR3 extends over 16 amino acids. CDR3 sequence (DNA): TGCGCCAGCAGCTCCCAGGGAACAGGGGTTAAAGAGACCCAGTACTTC. Amino acid sequence: CASSSQGTGVKETQYF. Full variable domain (remainder filled in from reference TRBV5-1 and TRBJ2-5): KAGVTQTPRYLIKTRGQQVTLSCSPISGHRSVSWYQQTPGQGLQFLFEYFSETQRNKGNFPGRFSGRQFSNSRSEMNVSTLELGDSALYLCASSSQGTGVKETQYFGPGTRLLVL.

The CDR3 nucleotides read TGCGCCAGCAGCTTGGACCCATCTATGACAGGCGAGCAGTACTTC. It codes for CASSLDPSMTGEQYF. The rearrangement links TRBV5-1 to TRBJ2-7, with D possibly TRBD1 on 6 matching bases. The V gene's germline CDR1 is SGHRS and CDR2 YFSETQ. With 0 bases removed from V and 6 bases from J, the gap between germline ends came to 16 bases. The CDR3 is 15 amino acids.

The CDR3 bases are TGTGCCAGCAGGGGACAGGACAAGAACACTGAAGCTTTCTTT. This encodes CASRGQDKNTEAFF. V gene TRBV28 combines with J gene TRBJ1-1; 8 bases are shared with TRBD1. V shed 6 bases and J 1 base; nucleotides not matched to a gene: 4. The CDR3 totals 14 residues. Germline V gene lookup returns CDR1 MDHEN and CDR2 SYDVKM.

This clone was recorded once. The genes are TRBV19 and TRBJ2-3, with 10 positions matching TRBD1. This CDR3 comprises 14 residues. With V trimmed by 10 bases and J by 1 base, 5 bases remained unmatched. Germline V CDR1 and CDR2: LNHDA, SQIVND (reference sequence). The CDR3 protein is CATTDRGRTDTQYF. For the CDR3, the DNA is TGTGCCACCACCGACAGGGGGCGCACAGATACGCAGTATTTT.

This chain uses TRBV5-1 with TRBJ2-7; 7 bases line up with TRBD2. In germline, CDR1 is SGHRS, CDR2 YFSETQ. The CDR3 length is 15 residues. V shed 2 bases and J 0 bases; nucleotides not matched to a gene: 5. The CDR3 sequence is CASSFSLASSYEQYF. CDR3 coding DNA: TGCGCCAGCAGCTTCTCACTAGCGAGCTCCTACGAGCAGTACTTC.

This chain connects TRBV19 to TRBJ2-2; 10 nucleotides agree with TRBD1. The CDR3 totals 13 residues. The V gene's germline CDR1 is LNHDA and CDR2 SQIVND (reference sequence). Losses at the gene ends were 8 bases for V and 4 bases for J; bases not matched to a gene: 1. The CDR3 nucleotides are TGTGCCAGTCGACAGGGGGCCACCGGGGAGCTGTTTTTT. Protein product: CASRQGATGELFF.

The CDR3: CASSLDHPGQGVIGANVLTF. DNA of the CDR3: TGTGCCAGCAGCTTAGACCACCCGGGACAGGGGGTGATTGGGGCCAACGTCCTGACTTTC. This chain connects TRBV7-6 to TRBJ2-6; 11 nucleotides line up with TRBD1. This CDR3 is built from 20 residues. V trimming: 1 base; J trimming: 3 bases; junction bases outside the gene matches: 11. Germline CDR1 reads SGHVS; CDR2 reads FNYEAQ. Looking up the rest from reference TRBV7-6 and TRBJ2-6 gives the full variable domain: GAGVSQSPRYKVTKRGQDVALRCDPISGHVSLYWYRQALGQGPEFLTYFNYEAQQDKSGLPNDRFSAERPEGSISTLTIQRTEQRDSAMYRCASSLDHPGQGVIGANVLTFGAGSRLTVL.

This clone was detected once. The chain recombines TRBV4-1 with TRBJ1-4; D is perhaps TRBD1 (5 bases). V lost 3 bases and J lost 8, with 13 bases in between. CDR3 size: 14 residues. From germline, CDR1 is MGHRA and CDR2 YSYEKL. The DNA for the CDR3 is TGCGCCAGCAGCCAGCAGGGTCAGGGAGAAAAACTGTTTTTT. It specifies CASSQQGQGEKLFF.

The chain recombines TRBV11-3 with TRBJ1-6; D uncertain. Trimming pared 4 bases from V and 9 bases from J, leaving 10 bases between. The CDR3 covers 13 residues. Germline CDR1 SGHNT, CDR2 YENEEA. Written as DNA, the CDR3 is TGTGCCAGCAGCTCAGGACTCGGTTCACCCCTCCACTTT. Translating gives CASSSGLGSPLHF. The whole variable domain, remainder taken from reference TRBV11-3 and TRBJ1-6, is EAGVVQSPRYKIIEKKQPVAFWCNPISGHNTLYWYLQNLGQGPELLIRYENEEAVDDSQLPKDRFSAERLKGVDSTLKIQPAELGDSAVYLCASSSGLGSPLHFGNGTRLTVT.

This clone showed up just once. The rearrangement uses TRBV6-1 and TRBJ1-1, with TRBD1 identical over 8 bases. Germline assignment: CDR1 MNHNS and CDR2 SASEGT. Trimming cost V 2 bases and J 4 bases; bases outside gene matches: 6. This CDR3 region has 15 residues. In nucleotides, the CDR3 is TGTGCCAGCAGTGAAATGGCAGGGGGCAGCACTGAAGCTTTCTTT. Its translation is CASSEMAGGSTEAFF.

V gene TRBV6-5 combines with J gene TRBJ2-7; 8 bases align to TRBD1. This CDR3 spans 15 amino acids. V shed 8 bases and J 1 base; nucleotides not matched to a gene: 10. Germline V gene data show CDR1 as MNHEY and CDR2 as SVGAGI. The CDR3 DNA follows: TGTGCCAGCCGCTCGGACAGGGAAGGGTCCTACGAGCAGTACTTC. Translating gives CASRSDREGSYEQYF.